The 32 T cell receptor beta chains listed next were all sequenced from one sample in a study of T-cell reconstitution after alpha-beta-depleted transplantation in children. Researchers prepared the TCRbeta library using unique molecular identifiers, the study reports. Each CDR3 protein is one row after TCRdb ran MiXCR on the PCR reads. Found here are about 58,000 distinct CDR3 sequences, less than 55% of them singletons; the top ten hold roughly 98%. The sequences come from PBMCs, mostly from graft donor cells, collected 360 days after TCRalphabeta/CD19-depleted stem cell transplant. The receptors were sampled from a male patient aged 10 to 17 who had a stem cell transplant for acute lymphoblastic leukemia, so the T cells may come from the graft donor.

This clonotype has a handful of counts. V and J are TRBV14 and TRBJ2-7; 12 bases are a match to TRBD2. This CDR3 is 15 amino acids long. Germline CDR1 and CDR2: SGHDN and FVKESK. The V and J ends lost 3 bases and 1 base, in that order; junction bases with no gene match: 1. The CDR3 DNA reads as TGTGCCAGCAGCCAGACTAGCGGGAGTTCCTACGAGCAGTACTTC. It specifies CASSQTSGSSYEQYF.

The chain is built from TRBV7-2 and TRBJ2-7; 9 bases agree with TRBD2. The trim removed 5 bases at V and 12 bases at J, leaving 20 bases unmatched. From germline, CDR1 is SGHTA and CDR2 FQGNSA. This CDR3 spans 16 amino acids. CDR3 nucleotides: TGTGCCAGCAGCCCCGACGGGGCGGGAGGGCCTTTTCAGCTGTACTTC. Amino acid sequence: CASSPDGAGGPFQLYF.

This rearrangement joins TRBV4-3 to TRBJ1-4, with D possibly matching TRBD1 (5 bases). Germline V gives CDR1 LGHNA, CDR2 YSLEER. The V and J ends lost 1 base and 0 bases respectively, with 6 bases between them. The CDR3 is made up of 15 amino acids. CDR3 sequence reads: CASSQVRATNEKLFF. The CDR3 bases are TGCGCCAGCAGCCAAGTCAGGGCAACTAATGAAAAACTGTTTTTT.

The genes are TRBV5-6 and TRBJ2-3, with 7 bases that match TRBD2. V dropped 2 bases and J dropped 11; count of bases not matched to a gene: 14. The CDR3 contains 15 residues. Germline CDR1 and CDR2: SGHDT and YYEEEE. CDR3: CASSFRDYPSRVQYF. The CDR3 nucleotides read TGTGCCAGCAGCTTCCGGGACTACCCTTCCCGGGTGCAGTATTTT. Supplemented by reference TRBV5-6 and TRBJ2-3, the full variable domain reads DAGVTQSPTHLIKTRGQQVTLRCSPKSGHDTVSWYQQALGQGPQFIFQYYEEEERQRGNFPDRFSGHQFPNYSSELNVNALLLGDSALYLCASSFRDYPSRVQYFGPGTRLTVL.

This clonotype has more than one count but fewer than ten. CDR3 bases: TGTGCCAGCAGCTTAATATCGGGGGGCACTAGCACAGATACGCAGTATTTT. Translation: CASSLISGGTSTDTQYF. The chain links TRBV7-2 to TRBJ2-3; D perhaps matches TRBD2 (7 bases). The germline V gene encodes CDR1 SGHTA and CDR2 FQGNSA. The CDR3 runs 17 residues. The V end lost 2 bases, the J end lost 0 bases, and 15 bases lay between the germline ends.

The chain joins TRBV4-3 to TRBJ2-7; either TRBD1 or TRBD2 may fit D (5 bases each). V was clipped by 4 bases and J by 8 bases, with 18 bases between them. Germline CDR1 and CDR2: LGHNA and YSLEER. The CDR3 is 14 residues long. DNA of the CDR3: TGCGCCAGCAGCCCCTCTTATGGGGGACCTCAGCAGTACTTC. It encodes CASSPSYGGPQQYF.

The rearrangement joins TRBV5-1 to TRBJ1-1; D call uncertain. The CDR3 runs to 13 residues. CDR1 and CDR2 from the germline V gene are SGHRS and YFSETQ. The V end lost 4 bases, the J end lost 4 bases, and 11 bases lay between the germline ends. The CDR3 DNA sequence: TGCGCCAGCAGCCTGGGTCCGGCCACTGAAGCTTTCTTT. Translated: CASSLGPATEAFF. Drawing the rest from reference TRBV5-1 and TRBJ1-1, the complete variable domain is KAGVTQTPRYLIKTRGQQVTLSCSPISGHRSVSWYQQTPGQGLQFLFEYFSETQRNKGNFPGRFSGRQFSNSRSEMNVSTLELGDSALYLCASSLGPATEAFFGQGTRLTVV.

The rearrangement links TRBV5-1 to TRBJ1-5, with D unclear. Trimming took 0 bases from V and 7 from J, leaving 8 bases between them. CDR3 length: 13 amino acids. Germline V CDR1 and CDR2: SGHRS, YFSETQ. The CDR3 here is CASSLAPDQPQHF. CDR3 coding DNA: TGCGCCAGCAGCTTGGCCCCGGACCAGCCCCAGCATTTT.

The chain couples TRBV4-1 to TRBJ2-7; D perhaps matches TRBD2 (6 bases). V shed 0 bases and J shed 3 bases, with 12 bases lying between them. Per the germline V gene, CDR1 is MGHRA and CDR2 is YSYEKL. The CDR3 sequence is 15 residues long. The DNA of the CDR3 is TGCGCCAGCAGCCAAGATAGGGACTCTTACTACGAGCAGTACTTC. Protein product: CASSQDRDSYYEQYF.

The gene calls are TRBV7-6 and TRBJ2-5; D uncertain. The CDR3 has 15 residues. V was clipped by 2 bases and J by 3 bases, with 13 bases between them. CDR1 SGHVS and CDR2 FNYEAQ come from the germline V gene. In DNA form, the CDR3 reads TGTGCCAGCAGCTTAACCGCGGTAGGAGAAGAGACCCAGTACTTC. Protein sequence: CASSLTAVGEETQYF. The full variable domain, rest sourced from reference TRBV7-6 and TRBJ2-5, is GAGVSQSPRYKVTKRGQDVALRCDPISGHVSLYWYRQALGQGPEFLTYFNYEAQQDKSGLPNDRFSAERPEGSISTLTIQRTEQRDSAMYRCASSLTAVGEETQYFGPGTRLLVL.

The chain joins TRBV12-3 or TRBV12-4 to TRBJ2-5; 11 bases align to TRBD2. The trim removed 2 bases at V and 4 bases at J, leaving 9 bases unmatched. This CDR3 has 17 residues. The CDR3 sequence: CASSLSSGRRLGETQYF. CDR3 nucleotide sequence: TGTGCCAGCAGTTTATCTAGCGGGAGGCGGCTTGGAGAGACCCAGTACTTC.

This rearrangement joins TRBV4-2 to TRBJ2-3; D uncertain. The CDR3 runs 13 residues. The V and J ends lost 0 bases and 5 bases respectively, with 6 bases between them. The V gene's germline CDR1 is LGHNA and CDR2 YNFKEQ. CDR3 nucleotides: TGTGCCAGCAGCCAAGATGTTCGAGATACGCAGTATTTT. Its protein product is CASSQDVRDTQYF.

This clonotype is a singleton in its sample. The CDR3 DNA is TGCAGTGCTATACTACCCGGGAGTCGGAGGATAAATGAGCAGTTCTTC. Encoded protein: CSAILPGSRRINEQFF. The gene calls are TRBV20-1 and TRBJ2-1; D might be TRBD2 (6 bases). Germline V gene lookup returns CDR1 DFQATT and CDR2 SNEGSKA (reference sequence). V shed 4 bases and J shed 7 bases, with 23 bases lying between them. The CDR3 length is 16 residues.

V is TRBV27 and J is TRBJ2-7; D remains unclear. CDR3 length: 11 residues. The germline gives CDR1 MNHEY, CDR2 SMNVEV (reference sequence). Trimming stripped 2 bases from V and 2 bases from J, with 1 base between. CDR3 in amino acids: CASSLTYEQYF. The CDR3 DNA is TGTGCCAGCAGTTTAACCTACGAGCAGTACTTC.

The table lists this clonotype with a few counts. The chain links TRBV3-1 to TRBJ2-1; D remains unclear. The CDR3 is 14 amino acids. Germline V gene lookup returns CDR1 LGHDT and CDR2 YNNKEL (reference sequence). Trimming stripped 6 bases from V and 4 bases from J, with 13 bases between. CDR3 in amino acids: CASSSPPAYNEQFF. Here the CDR3 DNA reads TGTGCCAGCAGTAGCCCACCTGCTTACAATGAGCAGTTCTTC.

The CDR3 loop is CAISEMGLDGDTQYF. The DNA for the CDR3 is TGTGCCATCAGTGAGATGGGACTAGATGGAGATACGCAGTATTTT. The chain has TRBV10-3 and TRBJ2-3; 8 bases fit TRBD2. This CDR3 contains 15 residues. The V and J ends lost 2 bases and 5 bases, in that order; junction bases with no gene match: 6. Germline V gives CDR1 ENHRY, CDR2 SYGVKD.

The rearrangement uses TRBV11-2 and TRBJ2-7, with D hard to call. The length of the CDR3 is 11 residues. V lost 2 bases, J lost 5 bases, and 4 bases lay in between. Germline values: CDR1 SGHAT, CDR2 FQNNGV. CDR3 coding DNA: TGTGCCAGCAGCTTATGGAACGAGCAGTACTTC. Amino acid sequence: CASSLWNEQYF.

V and J are TRBV20-1 and TRBJ2-7; 10 bases fit TRBD1. V gave up 6 bases and J gave up 3 bases; unmatched junction bases: 5. Germline CDR1 reads DFQATT; CDR2 reads SNEGSKA (reference sequence). CDR3 size: 13 residues. The CDR3 protein is CSAPGTGVYEQYF. The CDR3 DNA sequence: TGCAGTGCCCCCGGGACAGGGGTCTACGAGCAGTACTTC.

The chain uses TRBV11-2 and TRBJ2-1; 8 nucleotides agree with TRBD2. This CDR3 contains 15 residues. The V gene end was trimmed by 1 base and the J gene end by 6 bases; junction bases not matched to a gene: 5. Germline V gene sequence: CDR1 SGHAT, CDR2 FQNNGV. This CDR3 reads CASSLVREAFNEQFF. CDR3 DNA: TGTGCCAGCAGCTTAGTGCGGGAGGCCTTCAATGAGCAGTTCTTC. The complete variable domain, with remaining parts taken from reference TRBV11-2 and TRBJ2-1, reads EAGVAQSPRYKIIEKRQSVAFWCNPISGHATLYWYQQILGQGPKLLIQFQNNGVVDDSQLPKDRFSAERLKGVDSTLKIQPAKLEDSAVYLCASSLVREAFNEQFFGPGTRLTVL.

The gene calls are TRBV9 and TRBJ1-3; no firm D call. From germline, CDR1 is SGDLS and CDR2 YYNGEE. The CDR3 spans 13 residues. V gave up 5 bases and J gave up 2 bases, with 8 bases separating them. The CDR3 loop reads CASRAAPGNTIYF. The DNA of the CDR3 is TGTGCCAGCAGGGCGGCCCCTGGAAACACCATATATTTT.

J is TRBJ1-4 and V is TRBV12-3 or TRBV12-4, with TRBD1 as a possible D gene (6 bases). Trimming shortened V by 6 bases and J by 7 bases, and 21 bases separated the two germline ends. CDR3 length equals 16 residues. The CDR3 DNA sequence: TGTGCCAGCAGCCCTTTATTCGGGACACCCTTTGAAAAACTGTTTTTT. Translation: CASSPLFGTPFEKLFF.

This clonotype occurred once. This chain links TRBV27 with TRBJ2-7; D is perhaps TRBD1 (6 bases). CDR1 MNHEY and CDR2 SMNVEV come from the germline V gene (reference sequence). This CDR3 spans 14 amino acids. V was trimmed by 7 bases and J by 2 bases, leaving 15 bases between them. The CDR3 region has the DNA TGTGCCAGCACCTCGGGAAGGGACACCTACGAGCAGTACTTC. Its translation is CASTSGRDTYEQYF.

V usage is TRBV28 and J usage is TRBJ2-2, with D unresolved. Trimming stripped 2 bases from V and 1 base from J, with 8 bases between. The germline gives CDR1 MDHEN, CDR2 SYDVKM. This CDR3 region has 15 residues. In DNA, the CDR3 is TGTGCCAGCAGTTTAGATGGCAGGAACACCGGGGAGCTGTTTTTT. Its translation is CASSLDGRNTGELFF.

The V call is TRBV29-1, the J call TRBJ2-1; 8 bases are shared with TRBD2. Germline lookup yields CDR1 SQVTM and CDR2 ANQGSEA. After removal of 6 bases from V and 3 bases from J, the junction contained 7 bases not matched to a gene. This CDR3 has 14 residues. The CDR3 DNA is TGCAGCGTGGGGGGAGCGGGAGACTACAATGAGCAGTTCTTC. It is translated as CSVGGAGDYNEQFF.

The rearrangement joins TRBV12-3 or TRBV12-4 to TRBJ2-7; no clear D gene. Trimming took 3 bases from V and 5 from J, leaving 11 bases between them. This CDR3 has 13 residues. DNA for the CDR3: TGTGCCAGCAGTTTTTGGCCTAACCACGAGCAGTACTTC. It encodes CASSFWPNHEQYF.

This clonotype appeared a few times. The chain couples TRBV10-2 to TRBJ2-7; D is unclear. The V and J ends lost 4 bases and 2 bases respectively, with 3 bases between them. The germline CDR1 and CDR2 sequences are WSHSY and SAAADI. The CDR3 is made up of 11 amino acids. This CDR3 is CASSGPYEQYF. The DNA for the CDR3 is TGCGCCAGCAGTGGCCCCTACGAGCAGTACTTC.

The V call is TRBV7-8, the J call TRBJ2-7, with D possibly being TRBD2 (6 bases). V was trimmed by 5 bases and J by 3 bases, leaving 11 bases between them. Germline loops: CDR1 SGHVS, CDR2 FQNEAQ. This CDR3 spans 13 amino acids. The CDR3 bases are TGTGCCAGCAGCCAGGAGGGAGTCTACGAGCAGTACTTC. The encoded protein is CASSQEGVYEQYF. Using reference TRBV7-8 and TRBJ2-7 for the parts outside the CDR3, the full variable domain is GAGVSQSPRYKVAKRGQDVALRCDPISGHVSLFWYQQALGQGPEFLTYFQNEAQLDKSGLPSDRFFAERPEGSVSTLKIQRTQQEDSAVYLCASSQEGVYEQYFGPGTRLTVT.

This clonotype was detected a few times. The chain's CDR3 is CASSQVALEEQYF. CDR3 nucleotide sequence: TGCGCCAGCAGCCAAGTAGCCCTTGAGGAGCAGTACTTC. This chain links TRBV4-1 with TRBJ2-7; unclear D gene. CDR1 is MGHRA and CDR2 is YSYEKL in the germline V gene. CDR3 size: 13 residues. V shed 1 base and J shed 7 bases, with 11 bases lying between them.

This clonotype was observed a few times. The chain has TRBV7-8 and TRBJ2-2; D remains unclear. Deletions cut 0 bases from V and 6 bases from J, with 5 bases between. The CDR3 is 13 residues long. Per the germline V gene, CDR1 is SGHVS and CDR2 is FQNEAQ. As DNA, the CDR3 is TGTGCCAGCAGCTTAGCTATCCCCGGGGAGCTGTTTTTT. This sequence encodes CASSLAIPGELFF.

The chain couples TRBV29-1 to TRBJ1-1; 8 positions match TRBD1. Trimming took 8 bases from V and 3 from J; bases not matched to a gene: 8. Germline V gene sequence: CDR1 SQVTM, CDR2 ANQGSEA. This CDR3 region has 13 residues. The CDR3 protein is CSLLTGEDTEAFF. CDR3 DNA sequence: TGCAGCCTGCTGACAGGGGAAGACACTGAAGCTTTCTTT.

The gene calls are TRBV28 and TRBJ2-3, with D uncertain. Looked up from germline, CDR1 is MDHEN and CDR2 is SYDVKM. The CDR3 sequence is 15 residues long. Trimming removed 5 bases at V and 0 bases at J, with 12 bases between. The DNA for the CDR3 is TGTGCCAGCAGTCCCCCCTCATCTAGCACAGATACGCAGTATTTT. Encoded protein: CASSPPSSSTDTQYF. Complete variable domain (other parts from reference TRBV28 and TRBJ2-3): DVKVTQSSRYLVKRTGEKVFLECVQDMDHENMFWYRQDPGLGLRLIYFSYDVKMKEKGDIPEGYSVSREKKERFSLILESASTNQTSMYLCASSPPSSSTDTQYFGPGTRLTVL.

The gene calls are TRBV6-1 and TRBJ1-6, with TRBD1 as a possible D gene (5 bases). The CDR3 loop spans 18 amino acids. Germline V gene lookup returns CDR1 MNHNS and CDR2 SASEGT. The ends were cut back, 5 bases at V and 0 bases at J, with 17 bases in the middle. CDR3 region: CASSLRPGSGSYNSPLHF. Here the CDR3 DNA reads TGTGCCAGCAGTCTCAGGCCAGGGTCGGGCTCCTATAATTCACCCCTCCACTTT.